The next 21 T cell receptor beta chains were all read from a single sample in a study of spatial heterogeneity in lung cancer. TCRdb recomputed calls from the 5' RACE reads with MiXCR, one row per CDR3 protein. The sample consists of about 110,000 distinct CDR3 sequences, 10% to 13% of them appearing once. Time point noted: blood at routine non-recurrence follow-up after resection. The material was PBMCs, obtained at follow-up. All receptors derive from a female donor with early-stage non-small cell lung cancer.

This clonotype was observed a handful of times. V usage is TRBV2 and J usage is TRBJ2-7, with TRBD1 identical over 8 bases. CDR3 length equals 14 residues. Germline CDR1 is SNHLY and CDR2 is FYNNEI. With 3 bases clipped from V and 6 bases from J, the junction kept 7 bases outside the gene matches. CDR3 sequence reads: CASSDLTGVGEQYV. For the CDR3, the DNA is TGTGCCAGCAGTGATCTGACAGGGGTCGGCGAGCAGTACGTC.

The chain has TRBV7-9 and TRBJ1-2; 9 nucleotides agree with TRBD1. The germline gives CDR1 SEHNR, CDR2 FQNEAQ (reference sequence). With V trimmed by 5 bases and J by 7 bases, 8 bases remained unmatched. This CDR3 spans 14 amino acids. DNA of the CDR3: TGTGCCAGCAGCGACCGGGACAGGGAGCGTGGCTACACCTTC. Residues: CASSDRDRERGYTF.

The table lists this clonotype with many counts. The chain uses TRBV5-1 and TRBJ2-5, with unresolved D. The CDR3 extends over 12 amino acids. Germline loops: CDR1 SGHRS, CDR2 YFSETQ. V shed 3 bases and J shed 4 bases, with 7 bases lying between them. The CDR3 loop is CASSSDGETQYF. As DNA, the CDR3 is TGCGCCAGCAGCTCGGACGGAGAGACCCAGTACTTC.

This clonotype appeared a few times. The chain employs TRBV10-2 and TRBJ2-7, with D maybe TRBD2 (7 bases). Germline CDR1 and CDR2: WSHSY and SAAADI. Trimming shortened V by 7 bases and J by 3 bases, and 16 bases separated the two germline ends. The CDR3 is 14 amino acids. CDR3 region: CASTKGGLGYEQYF. CDR3 nucleotide sequence: TGCGCCAGCACCAAGGGGGGGCTTGGCTACGAGCAGTACTTC.

This clonotype was found many times. This chain uses TRBV11-2 with TRBJ2-3; D assignment may be TRBD1 or TRBD2 (6 bases each). From germline, CDR1 is SGHAT and CDR2 FQNNGV. There are 17 residues in the CDR3. Trimming stripped 5 bases from V and 5 bases from J, with 23 bases between. CDR3 sequence (DNA): TGTGCCAGCAGCCCCCTCTCCCGGGGGCGGAGGAGAGATACGCAGTATTTT. It codes for CASSPLSRGRRRDTQYF.

This clonotype was seen ten or more times. J is TRBJ2-1 and V is TRBV20-1; D is unclear. The CDR3 has 15 residues. CDR1 is DFQATT, CDR2 SNEGSKA, per germline (reference sequence). The V end was cut by 6 bases, the J end by 9 bases, with 24 bases between. CDR3 region: CSANPGGGPPPEQFF. Written as DNA, the CDR3 is TGCAGTGCAAACCCTGGTGGCGGACCCCCACCTGAGCAGTTCTTC.

The J gene is TRBJ2-1, the V gene TRBV7-9; D is unresolved. Between the trimmed V and J ends, which lost 5 bases and 0 bases, there was a span of 20 bases. CDR1 is SEHNR, CDR2 FQNEAQ, per germline (reference sequence). CDR3 length equals 18 residues. CDR3 in DNA: TGTGCCAGCAGCCCTCAACTAACTGCGGCGAGCTCCTACAATGAGCAGTTCTTC. Its protein is CASSPQLTAASSYNEQFF.

V and J are TRBV5-1 and TRBJ2-5, with D possibly matching TRBD1 (6 bases). Trimming shortened V by 4 bases and J by 3 bases, and 10 bases separated the two germline ends. CDR3 length equals 13 residues. Germline loops: CDR1 SGHRS, CDR2 YFSETQ. CDR3 protein: CASSGTPKETQYF. The CDR3 nucleotides read TGCGCCAGCAGCGGGACACCGAAAGAGACCCAGTACTTC. The full variable domain, completed using reference TRBV5-1 and TRBJ2-5, is KAGVTQTPRYLIKTRGQQVTLSCSPISGHRSVSWYQQTPGQGLQFLFEYFSETQRNKGNFPGRFSGRQFSNSRSEMNVSTLELGDSALYLCASSGTPKETQYFGPGTRLLVL.

This clonotype was observed a handful of times. The rearrangement joins TRBV7-8 to TRBJ2-7, with TRBD1 matching over 8 bases. The germline CDR1 and CDR2 sequences are SGHVS and FQNEAQ. This CDR3 has 13 amino acids. Trimming removed 7 bases from V and 5 bases from J; junction bases left unmatched: 7. The CDR3 protein is CASNMDRVHEQYV. CDR3 in DNA: TGTGCCAGCAACATGGACAGGGTCCACGAGCAGTACGTC.

The rearrangement links TRBV29-1 to TRBJ2-5; tentatively, D is TRBD2 (7 bases). Deletions cut 3 bases from V and 3 bases from J, with 17 bases between. The CDR3 is 15 amino acids. Germline V CDR1 and CDR2: SQVTM, ANQGSEA. CDR3 residues: CSVEGRGGHEETQYF. CDR3 in DNA: TGCAGCGTTGAGGGTAGGGGGGGACACGAAGAGACCCAGTACTTC.

This clonotype was found many times. The genes are TRBV29-1 and TRBJ1-5, with unresolved D. Germline V gene data show CDR1 as SQVTM and CDR2 as ANQGSEA. The CDR3 runs to 14 residues. Trimming removed 3 bases from V and 0 bases from J, with 9 bases in between. CDR3 coding DNA: TGCAGCGTTGATCAGGAGTATAGCAATCAGCCCCAGCATTTT. Translating gives CSVDQEYSNQPQHF.

The chain employs TRBV6-6 and TRBJ2-5; TRBD1 matches 8 bases. Trimming removed 4 bases from V and 4 bases from J; junction bases left unmatched: 5. Germline V CDR1 and CDR2: MNHNY, SVGAGI (reference sequence). The CDR3 totals 14 residues. The CDR3 sequence: CASSSGTGIETQYF. The CDR3 DNA follows: TGTGCCAGCAGTTCCGGGACAGGTATAGAGACCCAGTACTTC.

This clonotype was recorded many times. The rearrangement links TRBV7-9 to TRBJ2-7, with TRBD2 as a possible D gene (5 bases). CDR3 length: 13 residues. The germline CDR1 and CDR2 sequences are SEHNR and FQNEAQ (reference sequence). The ends were cut back, 6 bases at V and 5 bases at J, with 14 bases in the middle. The CDR3 bases are TGTGCCAGCAGGGGCCGGGGTTCCCACGAGCAGTACTTC. It codes for CASRGRGSHEQYF.

The chain joins TRBV11-2 to TRBJ2-7, with D uncertain. Germline CDR1 reads SGHAT; CDR2 reads FQNNGV. V was shortened by 5 bases and J by 1 base, with 12 bases between the two germline ends. This CDR3 comprises 14 residues. CDR3 loop: CASSPHPASYEQYF. The CDR3 DNA reads TGTGCCAGCAGCCCCCACCCGGCGTCCTACGAGCAGTACTTC.

The chain carries TRBV24-1 and TRBJ2-1; TRBD2 is a possible D gene (6 bases). The V end lost 5 bases, the J end lost 6 bases, and 10 bases lay between the germline ends. The CDR3 extends over 13 amino acids. Looked up from germline, CDR1 is KGHDR and CDR2 is SFDVKD. The CDR3 nucleotides are TGTGCCACCAGTGCTTGGAGGGCCAATGAGCAGTTCTTC. Translating gives CATSAWRANEQFF.

The chain has TRBV9 and TRBJ2-2; 7 bases align to TRBD1. J lost 4 bases, V lost 4 bases, and 4 bases had no gene match. CDR3 length: 14 amino acids. The germline V gene encodes CDR1 SGDLS and CDR2 YYNGEE. In DNA form, the CDR3 reads TGTGCCAGCAGCCAACAGGGGTTCACCGGGGAGCTGTTTTTT. Amino acids: CASSQQGFTGELFF.

J is TRBJ2-7 and V is TRBV5-1, with D unclear. The V gene's germline CDR1 is SGHRS and CDR2 YFSETQ. The CDR3 is 13 amino acids. V was trimmed by 0 bases and J by 4 bases, leaving 8 bases between them. The CDR3 region has the DNA TGCGCCAGCAGCTTGGGCCAGGAATACGAGCAGTACTTC. Translation gives CASSLGQEYEQYF.

This clonotype was detected many times. V and J are TRBV28 and TRBJ2-4; either TRBD1 or TRBD2 may fit D (5 bases each). The CDR3 extends over 14 amino acids. The V end lost 2 bases, the J end lost 3 bases, and 8 bases lay between the germline ends. Germline V gene lookup returns CDR1 MDHEN and CDR2 SYDVKM. The CDR3 bases are TGTGCCAGCAGTTTAAAGGGGAGCAAAAACATTCAGTACTTC. Translated, it gives CASSLKGSKNIQYF.

The chain uses TRBV20-1 and TRBJ2-1; 10 bases match TRBD2. The junction had 11 bases not matched to a gene; V was cut back by 6 bases and J by 9 bases. Germline lookup yields CDR1 DFQATT and CDR2 SNEGSKA (reference sequence). This CDR3 is 14 amino acids long. The CDR3 sequence is CSASSGRARVEQFF. CDR3 bases: TGCAGTGCCTCAAGCGGGAGGGCCCGCGTTGAGCAGTTCTTC.

This clonotype has only a few counts. J is TRBJ1-3 and V is TRBV5-1, with D unclear. Between the trimmed V and J ends, which lost 1 base and 0 bases, there was a span of 17 bases. Germline CDR1 and CDR2: SGHRS and YFSETQ. The CDR3 contains 18 residues. CDR3 DNA: TGCGCCAGCAGCTTGTACAGCCAAGGTGGGAGCTCTGGAAACACCATATATTTT. Amino acids: CASSLYSQGGSSGNTIYF. Combining the CDR3 with reference TRBV5-1 and TRBJ1-3 gives the whole variable domain KAGVTQTPRYLIKTRGQQVTLSCSPISGHRSVSWYQQTPGQGLQFLFEYFSETQRNKGNFPGRFSGRQFSNSRSEMNVSTLELGDSALYLCASSLYSQGGSSGNTIYFGEGSWLTVV.

The chain combines TRBV5-5 with TRBJ1-1, with no clear D. CDR1 and CDR2 from the germline V gene are SGHKS and YYEKEE (reference sequence). The germline V and J ends were trimmed by 0 bases and 4 bases, with 13 bases remaining between them. The CDR3 sequence is 15 residues long. CDR3 residues: CASSLGQVVTTEAFF. In DNA form, the CDR3 reads TGTGCCAGCAGCTTGGGACAAGTAGTAACCACTGAAGCTTTCTTT.